These 27 T cell receptor beta chains share one sample of origin, sequenced in a study of T-cell reconstitution after alpha-beta-depleted transplantation in children. Researchers prepared the TCRbeta library using unique molecular identifiers, the study reports. TCRdb fed the PCR reads into MiXCR, producing one record per CDR3 protein. The sample lists fewer than 700,000 distinct CDR3 sequences, more than 20% occurring once. Here the sequenced sample was PBMCs, mostly from graft donor cells, taken 360 days after TCRalphabeta/CD19-depleted stem cell transplant. The source is a boy under three years old who had a stem cell transplant for acute myeloid leukemia, so the T cells may come from the graft donor.

This chain joins TRBV5-1 and TRBJ2-2; D perhaps matches TRBD1 (5 bases). Per germline, CDR1 SGHRS and CDR2 YFSETQ. This CDR3 has 14 amino acids. Trimming left V 4 bases short and J 7 bases short, with 14 bases between. The CDR3 sequence: CASSTTRANGELFF. The CDR3 DNA reads TGCGCCAGCAGCACAACCAGGGCTAACGGGGAGCTGTTTTTT.

This clonotype was recorded once. This chain connects TRBV6-2 or TRBV6-3 to TRBJ2-3; D gene ambiguous. This CDR3 comprises 15 residues. The germline gives CDR1 MNHEY, CDR2 SVGEGT. Trimming cost V 2 bases and J 6 bases, with 15 bases left between them. The DNA for the CDR3 is TGTGCCAGCAGTTACGGCAGGATCCTGGGGGATACGCAGTATTTT. Protein product: CASSYGRILGDTQYF.

Ten or more counts support this clonotype. The V and J genes are TRBV7-2 and TRBJ2-7; TRBD2 agrees at 11 bases. The germline gives CDR1 SGHTA, CDR2 FQGNSA. V shed 5 bases and J 5 bases; nucleotides not matched to a gene: 8. This CDR3 is built from 15 residues. CDR3 coding DNA: TGTGCCAGCAGCGTTTGGGGACTAGCGGCGGACGAGCAGTACTTC. Amino acid sequence: CASSVWGLAADEQYF.

The chain carries TRBV7-9 and TRBJ2-3, with 9 positions matching TRBD2. The CDR3 is made up of 16 amino acids. Germline V gene sequence: CDR1 SEHNR, CDR2 FQNEAQ (reference sequence). The J segment lost 2 bases and the V segment lost 3 bases, leaving 6 bases of the junction unmatched. CDR3 bases: TGTGCCAGCAGCTTGTTCGGCGGGGGGGACACAGATACGCAGTATTTT. This codes for CASSLFGGGDTDTQYF.

There are many counts of this clonotype. The chain joins TRBV5-1 to TRBJ2-2; D uncertain. The germline V gene has CDR1 SGHRS and CDR2 YFSETQ. V was pared by 3 bases and J by 0 bases, with 18 bases between. The CDR3 extends over 18 amino acids. CDR3 coding DNA: TGCGCCAGCAGCTCCCCGACATTATTAACTTCGAACACCGGGGAGCTGTTTTTT. As protein: CASSSPTLLTSNTGELFF.

This clonotype appeared once. CDR3 region: CASTPGVTKNIQYF. The CDR3 bases are TGTGCCAGCACCCCGGGGGTTACCAAAAACATTCAGTACTTC. The V call is TRBV6-4, the J call TRBJ2-4; D may be TRBD2 (6 bases). The CDR3 runs 14 residues. CDR1 MRHNA and CDR2 SNTAGT come from the germline V gene. Trimming removed 7 bases from V and 2 bases from J, with 12 bases in between.

V and J are TRBV9 and TRBJ1-2; D is undetermined. The CDR3 has 14 amino acids. Germline V gene data show CDR1 as SGDLS and CDR2 as YYNGEE. V was pared by 0 bases and J by 1 base, with 7 bases between. The CDR3 DNA reads as TGTGCCAGCAGCGTAGCGTCGGATAACTATGGCTACACCTTC. Its translation is CASSVASDNYGYTF.

This clonotype was seen a few times. The chain couples TRBV30 to TRBJ1-6, with D maybe TRBD1 (5 bases). CDR3 size: 12 residues. Germline V gene sequence: CDR1 GTSNPN, CDR2 SVGIG (reference sequence). Trimming cost V 5 bases and J 5 bases, with 7 bases left between them. CDR3 DNA: TGTGCCTGGGGCAGGGATAATTCACCCCTCCACTTT. It encodes CAWGRDNSPLHF.

This clonotype came up a few times. The gene calls are TRBV7-8 and TRBJ2-5, with TRBD2 as a possible D gene (7 bases). The length of the CDR3 is 17 residues. Trimming removed 6 bases at V and 3 bases at J, with 23 bases between. Germline loops: CDR1 SGHVS, CDR2 FQNEAQ. This chain's CDR3 is CASRPGGGGSGEETQYF. The CDR3 coding sequence is TGTGCCAGCAGGCCGGGGGGCGGAGGGTCGGGAGAAGAGACCCAGTACTTC.

This clonotype was seen only a few times. The chain links TRBV12-3 or TRBV12-4 to TRBJ1-1; no firm D call. The CDR3 is made up of 14 amino acids. Trimming took 3 bases from V and 1 from J, leaving 9 bases between them. CDR3 protein: CASSFKAANTEAFF. The CDR3 DNA is TGTGCCAGCAGTTTTAAGGCAGCGAACACTGAAGCTTTCTTT.

This clonotype was picked up many times. V usage is TRBV20-1 and J usage is TRBJ2-1, with unresolved D. This CDR3 has 14 amino acids. V was cut by 5 bases and J by 0 bases, with 11 bases left in between. From germline, CDR1 is DFQATT and CDR2 SNEGSKA (reference sequence). The CDR3 bases are TGCAGTGCTTGTTCCTATCTCTCCTACAATGAGCAGTTCTTC. Protein product: CSACSYLSYNEQFF.

This chain joins TRBV20-1 and TRBJ2-2, with 12 bases fitting TRBD2. CDR3 length equals 18 residues. V shed 3 bases and J 0 bases; nucleotides not matched to a gene: 8. The germline gives CDR1 DFQATT, CDR2 SNEGSKA (reference sequence). In DNA form, the CDR3 reads TGCAGTGCTAGTAGAACTAGCGGGGGGCTTACGAACACCGGGGAGCTGTTTTTT. It translates to CSASRTSGGLTNTGELFF.

This clonotype showed up just a few times. The J gene is TRBJ2-2, the V gene TRBV20-1; the D gene is possibly TRBD2 (5 bases). Germline V gene lookup returns CDR1 DFQATT and CDR2 SNEGSKA (reference sequence). The CDR3 runs to 16 residues. V lost 1 base and J lost 3, with 15 bases in between. The CDR3 nucleotides are TGCAGTGCTAGAGGGCCGAGGGTAGGCTACACCGGGGAGCTGTTTTTT. This translates into CSARGPRVGYTGELFF.

This clonotype came up many times. J is TRBJ1-1 and V is TRBV7-2; maybe TRBD1 (6 bases). The CDR3 is made up of 15 amino acids. CDR1 is SGHTA, CDR2 FQGNSA, per germline. V was shortened by 5 bases and J by 2 bases, with 15 bases between the two germline ends. The CDR3 protein is CASSQNRASNTEAFF. The CDR3 bases are TGTGCCAGCAGCCAGAACAGGGCCAGCAACACTGAAGCTTTCTTT.

This clonotype came up once. The rearrangement links TRBV5-1 to TRBJ2-1; D unresolved. The CDR3 totals 17 residues. Germline V lookup: CDR1 SGHRS, CDR2 YFSETQ. The V gene lost 0 bases and the J gene lost 6 bases, with 19 bases spanning the gap. Here the CDR3 DNA reads TGCGCCAGCAGCTTGGAGTCGGACCCCACGGGTGGCAATGAGCAGTTCTTC. This gives the protein CASSLESDPTGGNEQFF. The full variable domain, its missing parts supplied by reference TRBV5-1 and TRBJ2-1, is KAGVTQTPRYLIKTRGQQVTLSCSPISGHRSVSWYQQTPGQGLQFLFEYFSETQRNKGNFPGRFSGRQFSNSRSEMNVSTLELGDSALYLCASSLESDPTGGNEQFFGPGTRLTVL.

This chain joins TRBV15 and TRBJ2-1; weak D call: TRBD2 (5 bases). The CDR3 sequence is 17 residues long. From germline, CDR1 is LNHNV and CDR2 YYDKDF (reference sequence). V was trimmed by 1 base and J by 2 bases, leaving 15 bases between them. CDR3 nucleotides: TGTGCCACCAGCAGAGTACCCGCAGCGGTTGCCTACAATGAGCAGTTCTTC. Its protein product is CATSRVPAAVAYNEQFF.

This clonotype was recorded a few times. The gene calls are TRBV2 and TRBJ2-1; D may be TRBD1 (6 bases). The CDR3 sequence is 12 residues long. CDR1 SNHLY and CDR2 FYNNEI come from the germline V gene. The ends were cut back, 3 bases at V and 15 bases at J, with 15 bases in the middle. The CDR3 spells CASSESPTGRFF. Here the CDR3 DNA reads TGTGCCAGCAGTGAGTCGCCGACAGGACGGTTCTTC.

This clonotype turned up a few times. CDR3 region: CSATPWLAGVQETQYF. The CDR3 DNA is TGCAGTGCCACGCCCTGGCTAGCGGGGGTACAAGAGACCCAGTACTTC. V and J are TRBV20-1 and TRBJ2-5; 10 bases match TRBD2. CDR3 length: 16 amino acids. J lost 2 bases, V lost 6 bases, and 12 bases had no gene match. Germline CDR1 DFQATT, CDR2 SNEGSKA (reference sequence).

CDR3 sequence (DNA): TGTGCCAGCAGTTACTTCTCAGGGCGCCAGGAGACCCAGTACTTC. It translates to CASSYFSGRQETQYF. This sequence joins TRBV6-5 and TRBJ2-5; D perhaps matches TRBD1 (5 bases). The V gene's germline CDR1 is MNHEY and CDR2 SVGAGI. V lost 1 base and J lost 5, with 14 bases in between. CDR3 length equals 15 residues.

This chain links TRBV6-5 with TRBJ2-2; a weak D match, TRBD1 (6 bases). This CDR3 is 15 amino acids long. Germline loops: CDR1 MNHEY, CDR2 SVGAGI. V lost 11 bases and J 4 bases, leaving 20 bases between the germline ends. CDR3 sequence reads: CAGISTGTGTGELFF. The CDR3, as DNA: TGTGCCGGAATTTCCACAGGGACGGGCACCGGGGAGCTGTTTTTT.

This clonotype appeared a few times. CDR3 amino acids: CASSLGGQFPEQYF. CDR3 coding DNA: TGTGCCAGCAGCTTAGGGGGACAATTTCCCGAGCAGTACTTC. This chain links TRBV7-2 with TRBJ2-7, with D tentatively TRBD1 (6 bases). The CDR3 is 14 residues long. Germline V lookup: CDR1 SGHTA, CDR2 FQGNSA. V dropped 1 base and J dropped 6 bases, with 13 bases sitting between them. Supplemented by reference TRBV7-2 and TRBJ2-7, the full variable domain reads GAGVSQSPSNKVTEKGKDVELRCDPISGHTALYWYRQSLGQGLEFLIYFQGNSAPDKSGLPSDRFSAERTGGSVSTLTIQRTQQEDSAVYLCASSLGGQFPEQYFGPGTRLTVT.

This clonotype was picked up a small number of times. The CDR3 loop is CASGRDGLGYNEQFF. The CDR3, as DNA: TGCGCCAGTGGTCGGGACGGACTAGGATACAATGAGCAGTTCTTC. V and J are TRBV5-1 and TRBJ2-1; 7 bases fit TRBD2. Germline loops: CDR1 SGHRS, CDR2 YFSETQ. After removal of 8 bases from V and 4 bases from J, the junction contained 12 bases not matched to a gene. This CDR3 comprises 15 residues.

The rearrangement joins TRBV28 to TRBJ2-5; tentative D call: TRBD2 (6 bases). Trimming cost V 6 bases and J 7 bases, with 18 bases left between them. CDR1 MDHEN and CDR2 SYDVKM come from the germline V gene. The CDR3 is made up of 14 amino acids. The CDR3 bases are TGTGCCAGCAGACCGGACGGAGGGATAAGGACCCAGTACTTC. Protein: CASRPDGGIRTQYF.

The rearrangement links TRBV12-3 or TRBV12-4 to TRBJ1-5; D gene unclear. Trimming cost V 8 bases and J 0 bases, with 11 bases left between them. The CDR3 runs 14 residues. The CDR3 spells CASGPPYSNQPQHF. The CDR3 DNA follows: TGTGCCAGCGGCCCACCGTATAGCAATCAGCCCCAGCATTTT.

Only a few counts were recorded for this clonotype. A read error may explain this, as a much larger clone is one base away. The V and J genes are TRBV5-1 and TRBJ2-6; no reliable D call. Trimming cost V 3 bases and J 0 bases, with 4 bases left between them. The germline V gene encodes CDR1 SGHRS and CDR2 YFSETQ. This CDR3 is built from 14 residues. The CDR3: CASSWDSGANVLTF. Written as DNA, the CDR3 is TGCGCCAGCAGCTGGGACTCTGGGGCCAACGTCCTGACTTTC.

This chain uses TRBV20-1 with TRBJ2-3, with 8 bases lining up with TRBD2. The CDR3 spans 16 residues. Germline loops: CDR1 DFQATT, CDR2 SNEGSKA (reference sequence). V shed 2 bases and J 4 bases; nucleotides not matched to a gene: 11. CDR3 loop: CSARTPPGLVSDTQYF. As DNA, the CDR3 is TGCAGTGCTAGAACCCCTCCGGGACTAGTCTCAGATACGCAGTATTTT.

This clonotype was detected only a few times. V is TRBV28 and J is TRBJ2-1, with 9 positions matching TRBD2. Trimming at V came to 4 bases and at J to 3 bases, leaving 10 bases not matched to a gene. The germline CDR1 and CDR2 sequences are MDHEN and SYDVKM. This CDR3 is 17 amino acids long. For the CDR3, the DNA is TGTGCCAGCAGTTCCGGGACTAGCCTTCGCTACTACAATGAGCAGTTCTTC. Protein sequence: CASSSGTSLRYYNEQFF.